Below are 12 T cell receptor beta chains sequenced from a single sample in a study of blood T cell repertoires in COVID-19. TCRdb keeps only in-frame clones here, not all; method: immunoSEQ multiplex PCR. Counted here are about 120,000 clones, approximately 71% occurring once; the ten biggest clones make up approximately 7.9%. What was sequenced was peripheral blood. Every receptor here comes from a human donor in a cohort sampled during active COVID-19.

V is TRBV5-8 and J is TRBJ1-1; D remains ambiguous. V was cut by 4 bases and J by 3 bases, with 22 bases left in between. This CDR3 has 17 residues. CDR1 SGHTS and CDR2 YDEGEE come from the germline V gene. The CDR3 reads CASSLGTAWRLDTEAFF. DNA for the CDR3: TGTGCCAGCAGCCTTGGAACAGCCTGGAGGTTGGACACTGAAGCTTTCTTT.

This chain connects TRBV14 to TRBJ1-2; TRBD1 aligns across 10 bases. V shed 3 bases, J shed 8 bases, and the junction held 3 bases outside the gene matches. The CDR3 loop spans 13 amino acids. CDR1 SGHDN and CDR2 FVKESK come from the germline V gene. The CDR3: CASSQGQGYGYTF. The CDR3 nucleotides are TGTGCCAGCAGCCAGGGACAGGGGTACGGCTACACCTTC.

Here the CDR3 DNA reads TGTGCCAGCAGGCGGGACAGCGTATTAAACACCATATATTTT. Its translation: CASRRDSVLNTIYF. The chain has TRBV2 and TRBJ1-3, with 7 positions matching TRBD1. Germline CDR1 SNHLY, CDR2 FYNNEI. The length of the CDR3 is 14 residues. The ends lost 6 bases at V and 6 bases at J; junction bases unmatched: 8.

The chain recombines TRBV6-1 with TRBJ2-5; possibly TRBD1 for D (5 bases). The germline V gene encodes CDR1 MNHNS and CDR2 SASEGT. V lost 3 bases, J lost 11 bases, and 19 bases lay in between. The CDR3 is made up of 14 amino acids. CDR3 sequence reads: CASSDARESRSQYF. The CDR3 coding sequence is TGTGCCAGCAGTGATGCCAGGGAAAGCAGGTCACAGTACTTC.

The chain is built from TRBV27 and TRBJ2-7; TRBD2 matches at 8 bases. Trimming at V came to 3 bases and at J to 5 bases, leaving 3 bases not matched to a gene. The germline V gene encodes CDR1 MNHEY and CDR2 SMNVEV (reference sequence). The CDR3 spans 13 residues. CDR3 DNA: TGTGCCAGCAGTTTGAGCGGGAGTAACGAGCAGTACTTC. Translated, it gives CASSLSGSNEQYF.

This clone was seen just once. The chain carries TRBV29-1 and TRBJ1-1; D is perhaps TRBD1 (5 bases). V lost 7 bases and J lost 5, with 17 bases in between. Germline CDR1 is SQVTM and CDR2 is ANQGSEA. The CDR3 covers 13 residues. The CDR3 DNA follows: TGCAGCGCGGGGGGTGACAGCGCGACTGAAGCTTTCTTT. Its protein is CSAGGDSATEAFF.

V and J are TRBV11-1 and TRBJ2-7, with TRBD1 identical over 10 bases. The J segment lost 7 bases and the V segment lost 5 bases, leaving 2 bases of the junction unmatched. CDR3 size: 12 residues. Germline CDR1 is SGHAT and CDR2 is FQDESV (reference sequence). CDR3 sequence reads: CASSRTGGEQYF. CDR3 coding DNA: TGTGCCAGCAGCCGGACAGGGGGAGAGCAGTACTTC.

V gene TRBV5-1 combines with J gene TRBJ2-7; TRBD2 matches at 7 bases. V shed 0 bases and J 4 bases; nucleotides not matched to a gene: 7. The length of the CDR3 is 15 residues. Germline lookup yields CDR1 SGHRS and CDR2 YFSETQ. The CDR3 bases are TGCGCCAGCAGCTTGGATGGGACTACAACTTACGAGCAGTACTTC. Translation gives CASSLDGTTTYEQYF.

The chain employs TRBV19 and TRBJ1-3; TRBD1 might be the D (5 bases). Germline V gives CDR1 LNHDA, CDR2 SQIVND (reference sequence). This CDR3 spans 14 amino acids. Trimming removed 3 bases at V and 0 bases at J, with 6 bases between. CDR3 DNA: TGTGCCAGTAGTATCGACAGCTCTGGAAACACCATATATTTT. It yields the protein CASSIDSSGNTIYF.

The rearrangement joins TRBV28 to TRBJ1-2, with 8 bases aligning to TRBD1. The germline V gene encodes CDR1 MDHEN and CDR2 SYDVKM. V shed 5 bases and J 4 bases; nucleotides not matched to a gene: 12. The CDR3 is 16 residues long. The CDR3 nucleotides read TGTGCCAGCAGTCCCCGGACAGGGAGGGCTGCCTATGGCTACACCTTC. Translation: CASSPRTGRAAYGYTF.

The chain joins TRBV13 to TRBJ2-7, with 9 nucleotides matching TRBD2. The CDR3 totals 15 residues. V dropped 1 base and J dropped 4; count of bases not matched to a gene: 5. The germline V gene has CDR1 PRHDT and CDR2 FYEKMQ (reference sequence). In nucleotides, the CDR3 is TGTGCCAGCAGCTTAGCTCTAGCGGGAAATTACGAGCAGTACTTC. Its translation: CASSLALAGNYEQYF.

This clone has only a few counts. The chain uses TRBV6-5 and TRBJ1-5; 9 bases agree with TRBD1. V dropped 8 bases and J dropped 3; count of bases not matched to a gene: 2. The CDR3 covers 13 residues. The V gene's germline CDR1 is MNHEY and CDR2 SVGAGI. CDR3 sequence reads: CASRDRDNQPQHF. CDR3 nucleotides: TGTGCCAGCCGGGACAGGGACAATCAGCCCCAGCATTTT.